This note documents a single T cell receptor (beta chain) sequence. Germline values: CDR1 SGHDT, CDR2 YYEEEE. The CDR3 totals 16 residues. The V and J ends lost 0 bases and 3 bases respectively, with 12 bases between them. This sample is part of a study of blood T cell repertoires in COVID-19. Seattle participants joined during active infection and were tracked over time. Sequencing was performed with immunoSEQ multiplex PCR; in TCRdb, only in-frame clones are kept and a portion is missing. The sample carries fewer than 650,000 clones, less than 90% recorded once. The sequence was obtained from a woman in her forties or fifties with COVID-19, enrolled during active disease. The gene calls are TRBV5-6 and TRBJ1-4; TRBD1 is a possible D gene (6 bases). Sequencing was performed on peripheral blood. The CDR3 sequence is CASSLVVGAANEKLFF. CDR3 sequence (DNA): TGTGCCAGCAGCTTGGTTGTGGGGGCGGCTAATGAAAAACTGTTTTTT.